The 12 T cell receptor beta chains below all came from one sample that was sequenced in a study of PD-1 blockade in classical Hodgkin lymphoma. Every patient experienced relapse after autologous stem cell transplantation, and brentuximab vedotin exposure varied. Method: immunoSEQ multiplex PCR; TCRdb's copy keeps in-frame clones and lacks some. Among some 150,000 clones listed, about four fifths were seen once. This material consisted of peripheral blood mononuclear cells (PBMCs), taken before the second cycle of nivolumab. The receptors were sampled from a human donor with classical Hodgkin lymphoma.

Note on this clone: At the DNA level, this CDR3 is encoded by other sequences in the same sample as well. The J gene is TRBJ2-3, the V gene TRBV7-2, with unresolved D. V gave up 1 base and J gave up 2 bases, with 7 bases separating them. CDR1 and CDR2 from the germline V gene are SGHTA and FQGNSA. The CDR3 totals 14 residues. CDR3 loop: CASSLGASTDTQYF. CDR3 coding DNA: TGTGCCAGCAGCTTAGGGGCCTCCACAGATACGCAGTATTTT.

This chain links TRBV21-1 with TRBJ1-4. TRBV21-1 is described as a pseudogene. This CDR3 has 15 amino acids. The DNA for the CDR3 is TGTGCCAGCGGCAGCATCAGAGCAACTAATGAAAAACTGTTTTTT. It specifies CASGSIRATNEKLFF.

The CDR3 coding sequence is TGTGCCAGCAGCTTAGTTGTAGCTAGTGGATATGTCTATGAGCAGTTCTTC. This translates into CASSLVVASGYVYEQFF. V is TRBV7-9 and J is TRBJ2-1; D not resolved. The CDR3 contains 17 residues. Germline assignment: CDR1 SEHNR and CDR2 FQNEAQ (reference sequence). V was clipped by 1 base and J by 8 bases, with 21 bases between them.

Only one count was recorded for this clone. The chain combines TRBV6-6 with TRBJ1-5; no definite D call. Deletions cut 7 bases from V and 0 bases from J, with 16 bases between. This CDR3 region has 16 residues. CDR1 is MNHNY, CDR2 SVGAGI, per germline (reference sequence). As DNA, the CDR3 is TGTGCCAGCACCTTCGGTGAACTCTATAGCAATCAGCCCCAGCATTTT. Translated, it gives CASTFGELYSNQPQHF.

The rearrangement joins TRBV6-4 to TRBJ2-5; TRBD1 might be the D (5 bases). The CDR3 extends over 16 amino acids. V dropped 3 bases and J dropped 5 bases, with 19 bases sitting between them. The germline gives CDR1 MRHNA, CDR2 SNTAGT. CDR3 amino acids: CASSEIPPRAQETQYF. The CDR3 DNA follows: TGTGCCAGCAGTGAAATCCCCCCCAGGGCCCAGGAGACCCAGTACTTC.

The chain is built from TRBV29-1 and TRBJ1-3; no clear D. The CDR3 has 13 amino acids. Trimming shortened V by 6 bases and J by 0 bases, and 9 bases separated the two germline ends. Germline loops: CDR1 SQVTM, CDR2 ANQGSEA. As DNA, the CDR3 is TGCAGCGTCGGGTCGGGCTCTGGAAACACCATATATTTT. This codes for CSVGSGSGNTIYF.

The chain couples TRBV6-6 to TRBJ2-7; D is uncertain. Germline V gives CDR1 MNHNY, CDR2 SVGAGI (reference sequence). CDR3 size: 14 residues. V was pared by 0 bases and J by 2 bases, with 8 bases between. The CDR3 DNA reads as TGTGCCAGCAGTTACTCGAATAAGCCCTACGAGCAGTACTTC. It codes for CASSYSNKPYEQYF.

The chain has TRBV19 and TRBJ1-2, with D unresolved. Trimming took 3 bases from V and 4 from J, leaving 15 bases between them. This CDR3 contains 15 residues. Germline-derived CDR1 and CDR2 are LNHDA and SQIVND (reference sequence). The CDR3 DNA is TGTGCCAGTAGTATGTATTATGGGGATATCTATGGCTACACCTTC. Translation: CASSMYYGDIYGYTF.

This chain connects TRBV30 to TRBJ1-5; D uncertain. CDR1 GTSNPN and CDR2 SVGIG come from the germline V gene (reference sequence). The length of the CDR3 is 15 residues. Trimming removed 0 bases from V and 1 base from J, with 10 bases in between. CDR3 residues: CAWSVRGGSNQPQHF. CDR3 sequence (DNA): TGTGCCTGGAGTGTACGGGGAGGAAGCAATCAGCCCCAGCATTTT. Based on the CDR3 plus reference TRBV30 and TRBJ1-5, the full variable domain is SQTIHQWPATLVQPVGSPLSLECTVEGTSNPNLYWYRQAAGRGLQLLFYSVGIGQISSEVPQNLSASRPQDRQFILSSKKLLLSDSGFYLCAWSVRGGSNQPQHFGDGTRLSIL.

The rearrangement joins TRBV9 to TRBJ2-5; D assignment may be TRBD1 or TRBD2 (6 bases each). Germline V gene lookup returns CDR1 SGDLS and CDR2 YYNGEE. The CDR3 has 16 amino acids. V lost 1 base and J 2 bases, leaving 15 bases between the germline ends. The chain's CDR3 is CASSVLGGEVQETQYF. CDR3 DNA sequence: TGTGCCAGCAGCGTATTGGGGGGCGAAGTTCAAGAGACCCAGTACTTC.

This chain connects TRBV10-1 to TRBJ1-2; the match to TRBD1 covers 7 bases. V was pared by 4 bases and J by 7 bases, with 3 bases of the junction left unmatched. The germline gives CDR1 WNHNN, CDR2 SYGVQD (reference sequence). The CDR3 totals 12 residues. CDR3 in amino acids: CASSGDSGGYTF. For the CDR3, the DNA is TGCGCCAGCAGTGGGGACAGCGGTGGCTACACCTTC.

The V gene is TRBV7-8, the J gene TRBJ2-1; TRBD2 matches at 12 bases. J was trimmed by 8 bases and V by 1 base; bases with no gene match: 21. CDR1 and CDR2 (germline): SGHVS, FQNEAQ. This CDR3 has 21 residues. CDR3 DNA: TGTGCCAGCAGCTTAGAGAGGGTGGGAAGATGGAGACTAGCGGGAGTCGATGAGCAGTTCTTC. It codes for CASSLERVGRWRLAGVDEQFF.